This entry lists 25 T cell receptor beta chains sequenced from one sample in a study of blood T cell repertoires in COVID-19. Sequencing used immunoSEQ multiplex PCR; TCRdb keeps in-frame clones, though not all of them. In the table there are roughly 200,000 clones, over 80% of which are singletons. The sequencing sample was made of PBMCs or T cells enriched from blood (not recorded which). These receptors were collected from a man aged 25 to 40 who had recovered from COVID-19.

The gene calls are TRBV6-2 or TRBV6-3 and TRBJ1-2; no definite D call. Trimming took 2 bases from V and 8 from J, leaving 12 bases between them. The germline V gene has CDR1 MNHEY and CDR2 SVGEGT. The CDR3 is made up of 13 amino acids. CDR3: CASSYLRSNGYTF. The DNA for the CDR3 is TGTGCCAGCAGTTACCTGCGGAGTAACGGCTACACCTTC.

The chain carries TRBV3-1 (or the pseudogene TRBV3-2) and TRBJ2-1, with D possibly TRBD1 on 6 matching bases. This CDR3 has 13 residues. Looked up from germline, CDR1 is LGHDT and CDR2 is YNNKEL (reference sequence). V was clipped by 1 base and J by 9 bases, with 10 bases between them. CDR3 protein: CASSQAGVSEQFF. The CDR3 DNA reads as TGTGCCAGCAGCCAAGCAGGGGTAAGTGAGCAGTTCTTC.

This sequence joins TRBV20-1 and TRBJ1-5; TRBD1 matches at 8 bases. The V and J ends lost 3 bases and 7 bases, in that order; junction bases with no gene match: 11. Germline V gene data show CDR1 as DFQATT and CDR2 as SNEGSKA (reference sequence). The CDR3 consists of 15 residues. The CDR3 loop reads CSASDGQGRLQPQHF. As DNA, the CDR3 is TGCAGTGCTAGTGACGGACAGGGAAGATTACAGCCCCAGCATTTT.

The chain has TRBV15 and TRBJ2-1, with TRBD2 identical over 7 bases. The CDR3 contains 17 residues. Germline lookup yields CDR1 LNHNV and CDR2 YYDKDF (reference sequence). Losses at the gene ends were 0 bases for V and 9 bases for J; bases not matched to a gene: 14. The CDR3 protein is CATSRDDAGVEGSEQFF. The CDR3 nucleotides read TGTGCCACCAGCAGAGATGATGCGGGAGTGGAGGGTAGTGAGCAGTTCTTC.

The chain combines TRBV29-1 with TRBJ1-4; D might be TRBD1 (6 bases). In germline, CDR1 is SQVTM, CDR2 ANQGSEA. This CDR3 comprises 13 residues. Trimming removed 4 bases from V and 7 bases from J, with 13 bases in between. The CDR3 DNA is TGCAGCGTTGCCCTTCAACAGGGTGAAAAACTGTTTTTT. This gives the protein CSVALQQGEKLFF.

The CDR3 bases are TGTGCCAGCAGCTCCCCCCCCCAGGGGAACTATGGCTACACCTTC. Translation gives CASSSPPQGNYGYTF. The V and J genes are TRBV7-2 and TRBJ1-2, with D possibly matching TRBD1 (6 bases). The CDR3 contains 15 residues. The V end was cut by 4 bases, the J end by 2 bases, with 14 bases between. CDR1 is SGHTA, CDR2 FQGNSA, per germline.

The chain links TRBV5-5 to TRBJ1-1, with a possible D match to TRBD1 (6 bases). With 0 bases removed from V and 1 base from J, the gap between germline ends came to 10 bases. Germline-derived CDR1 and CDR2 are SGHKS and YYEKEE (reference sequence). The CDR3 runs 15 residues. Here the CDR3 DNA reads TGTGCCAGCAGCTTGGCTCCAGGGGAGAACACTGAAGCTTTCTTT. Translation: CASSLAPGENTEAFF.

The chain links TRBV27 to TRBJ1-6; 11 bases agree with TRBD1. The CDR3 has 17 amino acids. The junction had 10 bases not matched to a gene; V was cut back by 5 bases and J by 7 bases. The germline gives CDR1 MNHEY, CDR2 SMNVEV (reference sequence). This CDR3 reads CASSPNGQGARNSPLHF. CDR3 nucleotide sequence: TGTGCCAGCAGTCCGAACGGACAGGGGGCCAGGAATTCACCCCTCCACTTT.

V usage is TRBV2 and J usage is TRBJ2-3; possibly TRBD2 for D (6 bases). Germline CDR1 is SNHLY and CDR2 is FYNNEI. This CDR3 is built from 13 residues. V lost 7 bases and J lost 6, with 14 bases in between. The CDR3 protein is CASKPGGGDTQYF. The CDR3, as DNA: TGTGCCAGCAAGCCCGGCGGAGGGGATACGCAGTATTTT.

J is TRBJ2-1 and V is TRBV19; 8 nucleotides agree with TRBD1. With 3 bases clipped from V and 4 bases from J, the junction kept 11 bases outside the gene matches. The CDR3 contains 17 residues. CDR1 and CDR2 from the germline V gene are LNHDA and SQIVND (reference sequence). The CDR3 is CASSIAGGYQIYNEQFF. The CDR3 nucleotides read TGTGCCAGTAGTATCGCAGGGGGCTACCAAATTTACAATGAGCAGTTCTTC.

CDR3 sequence (DNA): TGCGCCAGCAGTGTATCGGGACTTGACTACACCTTC. This sequence encodes CASSVSGLDYTF. V is TRBV10-2 and J is TRBJ1-2, with TRBD1 as a possible D gene (5 bases). Trimming pared 4 bases from V and 10 bases from J, leaving 13 bases between. Germline CDR1 WSHSY, CDR2 SAAADI. The CDR3 loop spans 12 amino acids.

CDR3 nucleotide sequence: TGTGCCAGCAGCGCAGGACTAGCGGGAAACACAGATACGCAGTATTTT. Protein: CASSAGLAGNTDTQYF. This chain joins TRBV11-3 and TRBJ2-3, with 12 bases that match TRBD2. From germline, CDR1 is SGHNT and CDR2 YENEEA. This CDR3 is 16 amino acids long. V lost 5 bases and J lost 2; bases outside the gene matches: 5.

The V call is TRBV27, the J call TRBJ2-1, with 7 bases matching TRBD1. The length of the CDR3 is 12 residues. V gave up 4 bases and J gave up 9 bases; unmatched junction bases: 3. CDR1 MNHEY and CDR2 SMNVEV come from the germline V gene (reference sequence). CDR3 region: CASSYRDSEQFF. In DNA, the CDR3 is TGTGCCAGCAGTTACCGGGACAGTGAGCAGTTCTTC.

The V gene is TRBV2, the J gene TRBJ2-5, with D maybe TRBD2 (6 bases). In germline, CDR1 is SNHLY, CDR2 FYNNEI. The CDR3 length is 12 residues. V was cut by 1 base and J by 9 bases, with 9 bases left in between. The CDR3 DNA sequence: TGTGCCAGCAGTGAAGGGGGGGACGCCCAGTACTTC. Translation: CASSEGGDAQYF.

This chain links TRBV5-1 with TRBJ2-7, with a tentative D call TRBD1 (6 bases). V lost 2 bases to trimming and J lost 3 bases, with 9 bases between them. The CDR3 extends over 13 amino acids. From germline, CDR1 is SGHRS and CDR2 YFSETQ. The CDR3 sequence: CASSFGQIYEQYF. CDR3 coding DNA: TGCGCCAGCAGCTTTGGACAGATCTACGAGCAGTACTTC. The whole variable domain, filled in from reference TRBV5-1 and TRBJ2-7, reads KAGVTQTPRYLIKTRGQQVTLSCSPISGHRSVSWYQQTPGQGLQFLFEYFSETQRNKGNFPGRFSGRQFSNSRSEMNVSTLELGDSALYLCASSFGQIYEQYFGPGTRLTVT.

This chain uses TRBV3-1 (or the pseudogene TRBV3-2) with TRBJ1-1; no firm D call. The V end lost 6 bases, the J end lost 4 bases, and 9 bases lay between the germline ends. Germline CDR1 LGHDT, CDR2 YNNKEL (reference sequence). The CDR3 is 12 amino acids. The CDR3, as DNA: TGTGCCAGCAGTCGAATCGGCACTGAAGCTTTCTTT. Residues: CASSRIGTEAFF.

The gene calls are TRBV5-1 and TRBJ1-3; tentatively, D is TRBD1 (5 bases). The length of the CDR3 is 15 residues. Trimming shortened V by 4 bases and J by 2 bases, and 13 bases separated the two germline ends. Germline CDR1 and CDR2: SGHRS and YFSETQ. In nucleotides, the CDR3 is TGCGCCAGCAGCCTTACGGCGGGGGCTGGAAACACCATATATTTT. Its translation is CASSLTAGAGNTIYF.

The gene calls are TRBV11-2 and TRBJ1-6; a possible D gene is TRBD1 (5 bases). CDR3 length equals 14 residues. The V gene's germline CDR1 is SGHAT and CDR2 FQNNGV. The germline V and J ends were trimmed by 8 bases and 4 bases, with 12 bases remaining between them. CDR3 DNA: TGTGCCAGCTGGGGGGGGAATTATAATTCACCCCTCCACTTT. This gives the protein CASWGGNYNSPLHF.

The chain joins TRBV5-1 to TRBJ2-1; 14 bases map to TRBD2. Unmatched junction bases numbered 10, after V lost 4 bases and J lost 10 bases. Germline V gene data show CDR1 as SGHRS and CDR2 as YFSETQ. CDR3 length: 16 residues. CDR3 amino acids: CASSVGTSGSIEEQFF. CDR3 DNA sequence: TGCGCCAGCAGCGTCGGGACTAGCGGGAGCATCGAGGAGCAGTTCTTC. Drawing the rest from reference TRBV5-1 and TRBJ2-1, the complete variable domain is KAGVTQTPRYLIKTRGQQVTLSCSPISGHRSVSWYQQTPGQGLQFLFEYFSETQRNKGNFPGRFSGRQFSNSRSEMNVSTLELGDSALYLCASSVGTSGSIEEQFFGPGTRLTVL.

The chain combines TRBV14 with TRBJ1-1, with D perhaps matching TRBD1 (5 bases). CDR3 length: 14 residues. Trimming pared 5 bases from V and 4 bases from J, leaving 14 bases between. Germline V gene lookup returns CDR1 SGHDN and CDR2 FVKESK. The CDR3, as DNA: TGTGCCAGCAGCGGACTCCGGGGGGGCACTGAAGCTTTCTTT. As protein: CASSGLRGGTEAFF. Full variable domain (rest looked up from reference TRBV14 and TRBJ1-1): EAGVTQFPSHSVIEKGQTVTLRCDPISGHDNLYWYRRVMGKEIKFLLHFVKESKQDESGMPNNRFLAERTGGTYSTLKVQPAELEDSGVYFCASSGLRGGTEAFFGQGTRLTVV.

The rearrangement joins TRBV3-1 (or the pseudogene TRBV3-2) to TRBJ2-5, with 7 nucleotides matching TRBD1. With 1 base clipped from V and 5 bases from J, the junction kept 7 bases outside the gene matches. The CDR3 runs 15 residues. Germline V lookup: CDR1 LGHDT, CDR2 YNNKEL (reference sequence). The chain's CDR3 is CASSQGRQGPETQYF. The CDR3 nucleotides read TGTGCCAGCAGCCAAGGAAGACAGGGTCCCGAGACCCAGTACTTC.

The J gene is TRBJ1-2, the V gene TRBV5-4; tentative D call: TRBD1 (6 bases). The CDR3 loop spans 14 amino acids. In germline, CDR1 is SGHNT, CDR2 YYREEE (reference sequence). Trimming cost V 0 bases and J 4 bases, with 10 bases left between them. CDR3 residues: CASSLDGDTYGYTF. In nucleotides, the CDR3 is TGTGCCAGCAGCTTGGATGGGGACACCTATGGCTACACCTTC.

The CDR3: CASSLASGPYNEQFF. CDR3 coding DNA: TGTGCCAGCAGCTTAGCCAGCGGGCCCTACAATGAGCAGTTCTTC. V usage is TRBV7-2 and J usage is TRBJ2-1; D is perhaps TRBD2 (6 bases). Trimming removed 0 bases from V and 2 bases from J, with 8 bases in between. CDR1 SGHTA and CDR2 FQGNSA come from the germline V gene. This CDR3 has 15 residues.

The chain uses TRBV15 and TRBJ2-2; D not certain. With 0 bases removed from V and 6 bases from J, the gap between germline ends came to 11 bases. This CDR3 comprises 15 residues. In germline, CDR1 is LNHNV, CDR2 YYDKDF (reference sequence). Here the CDR3 reads CATSRDKRSAGELFF. The CDR3 bases are TGTGCCACCAGCAGAGATAAGAGGTCTGCCGGGGAGCTGTTTTTT.

V usage is TRBV5-1 and J usage is TRBJ2-3, with 9 bases matching TRBD1. J gave up 4 bases and V 4 bases, and 10 bases lay outside the gene matches. Germline V gene lookup returns CDR1 SGHRS and CDR2 YFSETQ. The CDR3 is 16 amino acids. CDR3 in DNA: TGCGCCAGCAGCGCAACGACAGGGGGAGGCCCAGATACGCAGTATTTT. Encoded protein: CASSATTGGGPDTQYF.